These 14 T cell receptor beta chains originate from one sample sequenced in a study of metastatic and nonmetastatic thyroid tumors. Before thyroid surgery, none of the patients had received any treatment. TCRdb re-called the PCR reads through MiXCR. The sample carries 23,000 or so clones, roughly a fifth recorded once. Material for sequencing was blood. All receptors derive from a female donor with papillary thyroid cancer or a benign thyroid nodule (not recorded which). Some clones in this sample may be carry-over from other donors' samples.

This clone has at least ten counts. The gene calls are TRBV18 and TRBJ2-7; 11 nucleotides agree with TRBD1. CDR1 is KGHSH and CDR2 is LQKENI in the germline V gene. The CDR3 has 16 residues. J lost 3 bases, V lost 2 bases, and 6 bases had no gene match. CDR3 sequence: CASSPNPGTGGYEQYF. CDR3 nucleotides: TGTGCCAGCTCACCAAACCCCGGGACAGGGGGCTACGAGCAGTACTTC. Together with reference TRBV18 and TRBJ2-7, the CDR3 gives the full variable domain: NAGVMQNPRHLVRRRGQEARLRCSPMKGHSHVYWYRQLPEEGLKFMVYLQKENIIDESGMPKERFSAEFPKEGPSILRIQQVVRGDSAAYFCASSPNPGTGGYEQYFGPGTRLTVT.

The chain joins TRBV28 to TRBJ2-1, with 12 bases matching TRBD2. V was clipped by 4 bases and J by 0 bases; unmatched bases: 1. The CDR3 covers 16 residues. Germline V gene data show CDR1 as MDHEN and CDR2 as SYDVKM. CDR3 region: CASSWTSGASYNEQFF. Written as DNA, the CDR3 is TGTGCCAGCAGTTGGACTAGCGGGGCCTCCTACAATGAGCAGTTCTTC.

A few counts support this clone. A much larger clonotype is one base distant, so this may be a read error. The chain recombines TRBV9 with TRBJ2-5, with 11 bases that match TRBD2. The junction had 6 bases not matched to a gene; V was cut back by 5 bases and J by 6 bases. The germline V gene encodes CDR1 SGDLS and CDR2 YYNGEE. The CDR3 is 14 residues long. Here the CDR3 DNA reads TGTGCCAGCAGAGCCGGGACTAGCGGACAGACCCAGTACTTC. Translation gives CASRAGTSGQTQYF.

The chain carries TRBV20-1 and TRBJ2-7; 12 bases align to TRBD2. The V segment lost 5 bases and the J segment 7 bases; nucleotides outside the gene matches: 9. Germline CDR1 DFQATT, CDR2 SNEGSKA (reference sequence). The CDR3 is made up of 14 amino acids. The CDR3 DNA reads TGCAGTGCTGGCCCCGGGACTAGCGGGTGGGAGCAGTACTTC. As protein: CSAGPGTSGWEQYF.

This clone has more than one count but fewer than ten. J is TRBJ1-3 and V is TRBV19, with D unresolved. The CDR3 length is 15 residues. Trimming took off 1 base at V and 0 bases at J, with 7 bases between the two ends. CDR1 is LNHDA, CDR2 SQIVND, per germline (reference sequence). The CDR3 is CASSIAGSSGNTIYF. CDR3 coding DNA: TGTGCCAGTAGTATAGCCGGGAGCTCTGGAAACACCATATATTTT.

A note on this clone: One end of the junction varies from germline; a read error may be responsible. The chain recombines TRBV19 with TRBJ1-5; D unresolved. CDR1 and CDR2 from the germline V gene are LNHDA and SQIVND (reference sequence). This CDR3 is 12 amino acids long. The CDR3 here is CASSSPPQPLHF. The CDR3 DNA follows: TGTGCCAGTAGTTCCCCGCCACAGCCCCTGCATTTT.

Of note for this clone: It may be a read error: a sequence one base away is much more abundant. This chain uses TRBV7-9 with TRBJ1-5, with TRBD1 identical over 7 bases. Germline V gives CDR1 SEHNR, CDR2 FQNEAQ (reference sequence). This CDR3 is 13 amino acids long. The CDR3 bases are TGTGCCATCAGCCATACAGGGGATCAGCCCCAGCATTTT. Protein product: CAISHTGDQPQHF.

This clone was seen ten or more times. The chain joins TRBV7-9 to TRBJ1-1; no definite D call. V gave up 0 bases and J gave up 4 bases, with 12 bases separating them. Germline V gene sequence: CDR1 SEHNR, CDR2 FQNEAQ (reference sequence). CDR3 length equals 15 residues. CDR3 nucleotides: TGTGCCAGCAGCTTAGCCACCGGTGGGAGCACTGAAGCTTTCTTT. Residues: CASSLATGGSTEAFF.

This clone was observed at least ten times. The V gene is TRBV27, the J gene TRBJ2-1, with 11 bases identical to TRBD2. CDR3 length equals 15 residues. The germline CDR1 and CDR2 sequences are MNHEY and SMNVEV (reference sequence). The V and J ends lost 4 bases and 10 bases, in that order; junction bases with no gene match: 9. The CDR3 DNA sequence: TGTGCCAGCAGTTATAGCCCTAGACTAGCGGGAGAGCAGTTCTTC. Amino acids: CASSYSPRLAGEQFF.

The J gene is TRBJ2-7, the V gene TRBV30; a weak D match, TRBD1 (6 bases). Germline CDR1 and CDR2: GTSNPN and SVGIG (reference sequence). CDR3 length: 12 residues. V shed 5 bases and J shed 0 bases, with 8 bases lying between them. CDR3: CAWGDNSYEQYF. CDR3 DNA sequence: TGTGCCTGGGGGGACAACTCCTACGAGCAGTACTTC.

V and J are TRBV7-8 and TRBJ2-1; TRBD1 matches at 9 bases. J lost 7 bases, V lost 5 bases, and 9 bases had no gene match. The CDR3 runs 15 residues. Per the germline V gene, CDR1 is SGHVS and CDR2 is FQNEAQ. As DNA, the CDR3 is TGTGCCAGCAGCGAGAACAGGGGGCGCGGTAATGAGCAGTTCTTC. It specifies CASSENRGRGNEQFF.

This clone was detected ten times or more. The chain links TRBV2 to TRBJ1-5; D is unclear. V was cut by 6 bases and J by 7 bases, with 22 bases left in between. CDR3 length: 16 residues. The germline gives CDR1 SNHLY, CDR2 FYNNEI. The CDR3 is CASRAFGRALGQPQHF. As DNA, the CDR3 is TGTGCCAGCAGGGCTTTCGGCAGAGCCTTAGGACAGCCCCAGCATTTT.

Comment on this clone: Relative to the germline gene, one junction end is altered; a read error may explain this. The J gene is TRBJ2-2, the V gene TRBV6-4; D uncertain. CDR1 MRHNA and CDR2 SNTAGT come from the germline V gene. CDR3 length equals 14 residues. CDR3 region: CASQRRTNTVEMFF. The CDR3, as DNA: TGTGCCAGCCAAAGAAGGACGAACACCGTGGAGATGTTTTTT.

This clone was seen many times. V gene TRBV20-1 combines with J gene TRBJ2-7, with 9 bases lining up with TRBD2. Trimming at V came to 5 bases and at J to 5 bases, leaving 13 bases not matched to a gene. Germline V gene sequence: CDR1 DFQATT, CDR2 SNEGSKA (reference sequence). The CDR3 consists of 15 residues. CDR3 amino acids: CSAAGGASGVHEQYF. The CDR3 DNA is TGCAGTGCTGCCGGCGGGGCTAGCGGGGTCCACGAGCAGTACTTC.